The rows below give T cell receptor beta chains drawn from one sample of a study of control samples from healthy donors and cancer patients. Clones were read by immunoSEQ multiplex PCR, and TCRdb kept only the in-frame ones, dropping some. This table holds about 170,000 clones, roughly 95% found once. Sequenced material: blood. Source of these receptors: a woman aged 60-70 years in good health. CDR3s include the opening cysteine and the closing phenylalanine or tryptophan. A D gene is named only where the DNA matches it firmly. Expanded clones get a size class; other rows say once, few or many, or leave the size out.

CDR3nt: TGTGCCAGCAGCCAACGATACCTGCAGGGTGGTACTGAAGCTTTCTTT
CDR3aa: CASSQRYLQGGTEAFF
abundance: .
len: 16
j_gene: TRBJ1-1
v_gene: TRBV3-1/TRBV3-2
d_gene: .

CDR3nt: TGTGCCAGCAGCCAAGCATGGGTGCAGCCCCAGCATTTT
CDR3aa: CASSQAWVQPQHF
abundance: .
len: 13
j_gene: TRBJ1-5
v_gene: TRBV3-1/TRBV3-2
d_gene: .

CDR3nt: TGTGCCAGTAGTCTCCGGTGGGGGCACCAAGAGACCCAGTACTTC
CDR3aa: CASSLRWGHQETQYF
abundance: .
len: 15
j_gene: TRBJ2-5
v_gene: TRBV19
d_gene: .

CDR3nt: TGTGCTAGTGGTTTAGGGATAATGAACACTGAAGCTTTCTTT
CDR3aa: CASGLGIMNTEAFF
abundance: once
len: 14
j_gene: TRBJ1-1
v_gene: TRBV12-5
d_gene: .

CDR3nt: TGTGCCTGGAGGGGCGGGGCCGGGGGAGATACGCAGTATTTT
CDR3aa: CAWRGGAGGDTQYF
abundance: .
len: 14
j_gene: TRBJ2-3
v_gene: TRBV30
d_gene: .

CDR3nt: TGTGCCAGCTCACCACAGGGGGCGTACCTTTACGAGCAGTACTTC
CDR3aa: CASSPQGAYLYEQYF
abundance: .
len: 15
j_gene: TRBJ2-7
v_gene: TRBV18
d_gene: TRBD1

CDR3nt: TGCGCCAGCAGCCAAGAGGTGGGTTCACCCCTCCACTTT
CDR3aa: CASSQEVGSPLHF
abundance: .
len: 13
j_gene: TRBJ1-6
v_gene: TRBV4-3
d_gene: .

CDR3nt: TGCAGCGTTGCAGGCAGGGGGGACACCGGGGAGCTGTTTTTT
CDR3aa: CSVAGRGDTGELFF
abundance: .
len: 14
j_gene: TRBJ2-2
v_gene: TRBV29-1
d_gene: .

CDR3nt: TGTGCCAGTAGTTTACGACAGGGGAACACTGAAGCTTTCTTT
CDR3aa: CASSLRQGNTEAFF
abundance: .
len: 14
j_gene: TRBJ1-1
v_gene: TRBV19
d_gene: TRBD1

CDR3nt: TGTGCCAGACAGGGGGCTGATTACAATGAGCAGTTCTTC
CDR3aa: CARQGADYNEQFF
abundance: .
len: 13
j_gene: TRBJ2-1
v_gene: TRBV7-9
d_gene: TRBD1

CDR3nt: TGTGCCAGCAGCTTAGTGGGAGTACAAGAGACCCAGTACTTC
CDR3aa: CASSLVGVQETQYF
abundance: .
len: 14
j_gene: TRBJ2-5
v_gene: TRBV7-8
d_gene: .

CDR3nt: TGCAGCGTTGGGGGGCCCTCCTCAGCTGGAAACACCATATATTTT
CDR3aa: CSVGGPSSAGNTIYF
abundance: .
len: 15
j_gene: TRBJ1-3
v_gene: TRBV29-1
d_gene: .

CDR3nt: TGTGCCAGCAGTACACCAGGGACTTCACCCCTCCACTTT
CDR3aa: CASSTPGTSPLHF
abundance: .
len: 13
j_gene: TRBJ1-6
v_gene: TRBV27
d_gene: .

CDR3nt: TGTGCCAGCAGTCTAGACTCGAACACTGAAGCTTTCTTT
CDR3aa: CASSLDSNTEAFF
abundance: .
len: 13
j_gene: TRBJ1-1
v_gene: TRBV12-3/TRBV12-4
d_gene: .

CDR3nt: TGTGCCAGCAGCCCCCTCGACAGGGGAGACTCCTACGAGCAGTACTTC
CDR3aa: CASSPLDRGDSYEQYF
abundance: .
len: 16
j_gene: TRBJ2-7
v_gene: TRBV7-9
d_gene: TRBD1

CDR3nt: TGTGCCAGCAGTGAAGGAGGACAGCTCTACACAGATACGCAGTATTTT
CDR3aa: CASSEGGQLYTDTQYF
abundance: .
len: 16
j_gene: TRBJ2-3
v_gene: TRBV6-1
d_gene: .

CDR3nt: TGTGCCAGCAGCTTTTTTATGGGACAGGGATTAGTAAAACTGTTTTTT
CDR3aa: CASSFFMGQGLVKLFF
abundance: .
len: 16
j_gene: TRBJ1-4
v_gene: TRBV7-9
d_gene: TRBD1

CDR3nt: TGTGCCAGCAGTTACTCCCGACAGGGACCCGGGGAGCTGTTTTTT
CDR3aa: CASSYSRQGPGELFF
abundance: .
len: 15
j_gene: TRBJ2-2
v_gene: TRBV6-2/TRBV6-3
d_gene: TRBD1

CDR3nt: TGCGCCAGCAGCTTGGGGACGGAGGCACGAAACTATGGCTACACCTTC
CDR3aa: CASSLGTEARNYGYTF
abundance: .
len: 16
j_gene: TRBJ1-2
v_gene: TRBV5-1
d_gene: .

CDR3nt: TGTGCCAGCAGTTTTAGTGGAAACACCATATATTTT
CDR3aa: CASSFSGNTIYF
abundance: few
len: 12
j_gene: TRBJ1-3
v_gene: TRBV12-3/TRBV12-4
d_gene: .

CDR3nt: TGTGCCAGCAGGCGACAGGGGGAAACTGAAGCTTTCTTT
CDR3aa: CASRRQGETEAFF
abundance: .
len: 13
j_gene: TRBJ1-1
v_gene: TRBV2
d_gene: TRBD1

CDR3nt: TGCGCCAGCAGCCAAGTGGTATCAAACCGGGCCTCAGCGGCCGGGGAGCTGTTTTTT
CDR3aa: CASSQVVSNRASAAGELFF
abundance: .
len: 19
j_gene: TRBJ2-2
v_gene: TRBV4-3
d_gene: .

CDR3nt: TGTGCCAGTAGCCGGGACAGGTCGCATGAAAAACTGTTTTTT
CDR3aa: CASSRDRSHEKLFF
abundance: .
len: 14
j_gene: TRBJ1-4
v_gene: TRBV19
d_gene: TRBD1

CDR3nt: TGTGCCAGCAGTCAGGGACCCAACACCGGGGAGCTGTTTTTT
CDR3aa: CASSQGPNTGELFF
abundance: .
len: 14
j_gene: TRBJ2-2
v_gene: TRBV6-5
d_gene: .

CDR3nt: TGTGCCAGCAGCCAAGATTTGAATGGGGGCACAGATACGCAGTATTTT
CDR3aa: CASSQDLNGGTDTQYF
abundance: .
len: 16
j_gene: TRBJ2-3
v_gene: TRBV3-1/TRBV3-2
d_gene: .

CDR3nt: TGTGCCAGCAGTATTAGGACAGCTGGGGCCAACGTCCTGACTTTC
CDR3aa: CASSIRTAGANVLTF
abundance: once
len: 15
j_gene: TRBJ2-6
v_gene: TRBV27
d_gene: .

CDR3nt: TGTGCCAGCAGCCAGATGAGGGGGGCGACCAACACTGAAGCTTTCTTT
CDR3aa: CASSQMRGATNTEAFF
abundance: .
len: 16
j_gene: TRBJ1-1
v_gene: TRBV6-2/TRBV6-3
d_gene: .

CDR3nt: TGTGCCAGCAGTTACTTACAGGGGGCGTCGGGAAAACTGTTTTTT
CDR3aa: CASSYLQGASGKLFF
abundance: .
len: 15
j_gene: TRBJ1-4
v_gene: TRBV6-2/TRBV6-3
d_gene: TRBD1

CDR3nt: TGTGCCAGCAGGGGACAGGGTCGATACGAGCAGTACTTC
CDR3aa: CASRGQGRYEQYF
abundance: .
len: 13
j_gene: TRBJ2-7
v_gene: TRBV6-5
d_gene: TRBD1

CDR3nt: TGTGCCAGCAGCTTGACTAGCGGAACCTACGAGCAGTACTTC
CDR3aa: CASSLTSGTYEQYF
abundance: .
len: 14
j_gene: TRBJ2-7
v_gene: TRBV7-2
d_gene: TRBD2

CDR3nt: TGTGCCAGCAGTGGACAGATGAACACTGAAGCTTTCTTT
CDR3aa: CASSGQMNTEAFF
abundance: .
len: 13
j_gene: TRBJ1-1
v_gene: TRBV2
d_gene: .

CDR3nt: TGCGCCAGCAGCTTGGAGGCGGTAGCCTACAATGAGCAGTTCTTC
CDR3aa: CASSLEAVAYNEQFF
abundance: .
len: 15
j_gene: TRBJ2-1
v_gene: TRBV5-1
d_gene: .

CDR3nt: TGTGCCAGCAGGACTGGGACAGGGCATCAGCCCCAGCATTTT
CDR3aa: CASRTGTGHQPQHF
abundance: .
len: 14
j_gene: TRBJ1-5
v_gene: TRBV6-5
d_gene: TRBD1

CDR3nt: TGTGCTAGTGGTTTGGTAGTCCACCCGGGGAGCTCCTACAATGAGCAGTTCTTC
CDR3aa: CASGLVVHPGSSYNEQFF
abundance: .
len: 18
j_gene: TRBJ2-1
v_gene: TRBV12-5
d_gene: .

CDR3nt: TGTGCCAGCAGCAGGACTAGCGGAACCTACGAGCAGTACTTC
CDR3aa: CASSRTSGTYEQYF
abundance: .
len: 14
j_gene: TRBJ2-7
v_gene: TRBV6-2/TRBV6-3
d_gene: TRBD2

CDR3nt: TGTGCCAGCTCAATCGGGTCCACTAATGAAAAACTGTTTTTT
CDR3aa: CASSIGSTNEKLFF
abundance: .
len: 14
j_gene: TRBJ1-4
v_gene: TRBV18
d_gene: .

CDR3nt: TGTGCCAGCAGCTTAGCGTACCAGGGAGGAGCTTTCTTT
CDR3aa: CASSLAYQGGAFF
abundance: .
len: 13
j_gene: TRBJ1-1
v_gene: TRBV7-2
d_gene: .

CDR3nt: TGTGCCAGCAGCTTAGAAGACACCTATGGCTACACCTTC
CDR3aa: CASSLEDTYGYTF
abundance: .
len: 13
j_gene: TRBJ1-2
v_gene: TRBV13
d_gene: .

CDR3nt: TGCGCCAGCAGCCTAGAGGACAGGGCTACCGGGGAGCTGTTTTTT
CDR3aa: CASSLEDRATGELFF
abundance: .
len: 15
j_gene: TRBJ2-2
v_gene: TRBV4-3
d_gene: TRBD1

CDR3nt: TGTGCCAGCAGCCGGAGGGAAATGAACACTGAAGCTTTCTTT
CDR3aa: CASSRREMNTEAFF
abundance: once
len: 14
j_gene: TRBJ1-1
v_gene: TRBV4-2
d_gene: .

CDR3nt: TGTGCCAGCAGTCCATTTCAATCTGGGGCCAACGTCCTGACTTTC
CDR3aa: CASSPFQSGANVLTF
abundance: .
len: 15
j_gene: TRBJ2-6
v_gene: TRBV6-5
d_gene: .

CDR3nt: TGTGCCAGCAGCTTATTTGGGGGGGGCAGTCTGAACACTGAAGCTTTCTTT
CDR3aa: CASSLFGGGSLNTEAFF
abundance: .
len: 17
j_gene: TRBJ1-1
v_gene: TRBV7-2
d_gene: .

CDR3nt: TGTGCCAGCAAATATCTACCCGGGGAGCTGTTTTTT
CDR3aa: CASKYLPGELFF
abundance: .
len: 12
j_gene: TRBJ2-2
v_gene: TRBV12-3/TRBV12-4
d_gene: .

CDR3nt: TGTGCCAGCTCACCACCTAACAGGGACACTGAAGCTTTCTTT
CDR3aa: CASSPPNRDTEAFF
abundance: .
len: 14
j_gene: TRBJ1-1
v_gene: TRBV18
d_gene: .

CDR3nt: TGTGCCAGCAGCGCAGGGTACGGTTCACCCCTCCACTTT
CDR3aa: CASSAGYGSPLHF
abundance: .
len: 13
j_gene: TRBJ1-6
v_gene: TRBV28
d_gene: .